The rows below give T cell receptor beta chains drawn from one sample of a study of blood T cells in healthy people across ages. A single record per CDR3 protein comes from TCRdb applying MiXCR to the 5' RACE reads. The top ten clones hold 15% to 18% of a sample with 550,000 to 650,000 distinct CDR3 sequences, about 30% of them seen once. The source material was blood. The origin of the receptors is a woman of 80 years or more in good health. The CDR3 runs from the conserved cysteine through the conserved F or W. Each record gives: clone size, J gene, D gene, V gene, CDR3 length, CDR3 protein, CDR3 DNA. The D gene is left open where the match is weak. Size is stated for part of the rows, as once, few or many counts, or as a class when the clone is expanded.

abundance: many; j_gene: TRBJ2-4; d_gene: -; v_gene: TRBV5-1; len: 14; CDR3aa: CASSLSQEKNIQYF; CDR3nt: TGCGCCAGCAGCTTAAGCCAGGAAAAAAACATTCAGTACTTC
abundance: -; j_gene: TRBJ2-2; d_gene: -; v_gene: TRBV3-1; len: 15; CDR3aa: CASSQGIGVGGELFF; CDR3nt: TGTGCCAGCAGCCAGGGGATCGGGGTCGGCGGGGAGCTGTTTTTT
abundance: many; j_gene: TRBJ2-6; d_gene: -; v_gene: TRBV25-1; len: 17; CDR3aa: CASSPNPSSSGANVLTF; CDR3nt: TGTGCCAGCAGTCCCAACCCCAGCAGCTCTGGGGCCAACGTCCTGACTTTC
abundance: -; j_gene: TRBJ1-4; d_gene: -; v_gene: TRBV28; len: 12; CDR3aa: CASSFFREKLFF; CDR3nt: TGTGCCAGCAGTTTTTTCCGTGAAAAACTGTTTTTT
abundance: -; j_gene: TRBJ2-3; d_gene: -; v_gene: TRBV13; len: 13; CDR3aa: CASSLGRTDPQYF; CDR3nt: TGTGCCAGCAGCTTAGGCCGCACAGATCCGCAGTATTTT
abundance: many; j_gene: TRBJ2-5; d_gene: -; v_gene: TRBV11-1; len: 14; CDR3aa: CASSTGTAEKTQYF; CDR3nt: TGTGCCAGCAGCACCGGGACGGCCGAAAAGACCCAGTACTTC
abundance: -; j_gene: TRBJ1-2; d_gene: -; v_gene: TRBV15; len: 13; CDR3aa: CATSRDKGYGYTF; CDR3nt: TGTGCCACCAGCAGAGACAAGGGCTATGGCTACACCTTC
abundance: -; j_gene: TRBJ2-3; d_gene: TRBD2; v_gene: TRBV10-3; len: 14; CDR3aa: CAISKAGVTDTQYF; CDR3nt: TGTGCCATCAGCAAAGCGGGAGTGACAGATACGCAGTATTTT
abundance: few; j_gene: TRBJ2-1; d_gene: TRBD1; v_gene: TRBV28; len: 15; CDR3aa: CASKYDRGLYNEQFF; CDR3nt: TGTGCCAGCAAATATGACAGGGGGCTCTACAATGAGCAGTTCTTC
abundance: many; j_gene: TRBJ2-4; d_gene: TRBD1; v_gene: TRBV9; len: 16; CDR3aa: CASSAGDRRSENIQYF; CDR3nt: TGTGCCAGCAGCGCTGGGGACAGACGGTCCGAAAACATTCAGTACTTC
abundance: many; j_gene: TRBJ2-3; d_gene: -; v_gene: TRBV7-2; len: 13; CDR3aa: CASSLLGGQLQYF; CDR3nt: TGTGCCAGCAGCTTACTCGGGGGACAGCTTCAGTATTTT
abundance: few; j_gene: TRBJ1-4; d_gene: TRBD1; v_gene: TRBV7-2; len: 15; CDR3aa: CASSLNRGLNEKLFF; CDR3nt: TGTGCCAGCAGCCTCAACAGGGGGCTGAATGAAAAACTGTTTTTT
abundance: many; j_gene: TRBJ2-1; d_gene: TRBD2; v_gene: TRBV9; len: 16; CDR3aa: CASSVGSSGGDNEQFF; CDR3nt: TGTGCCAGCAGCGTAGGGAGTAGCGGGGGGGACAATGAGCAGTTCTTC
abundance: many; j_gene: TRBJ2-7; d_gene: -; v_gene: TRBV28; len: 14; CDR3aa: CASSFGGSSYEQYF; CDR3nt: TGTGCCAGCAGCTTTGGGGGGAGCTCCTACGAGCAGTACTTC
abundance: many; j_gene: TRBJ1-5; d_gene: -; v_gene: TRBV20-1; len: 13; CDR3aa: CSAREQVNQPQHF; CDR3nt: TGCAGTGCTAGAGAGCAGGTCAATCAGCCCCAGCATTTT
abundance: once; j_gene: TRBJ2-7; d_gene: TRBD1; v_gene: TRBV20-1; len: 13; CDR3aa: CIGSGQGFDEQYF; CDR3nt: TGCATTGGCTCGGGACAGGGGTTTGACGAGCAGTACTTC
abundance: many; j_gene: TRBJ2-5; d_gene: -; v_gene: TRBV5-4; len: 15; CDR3aa: CASSLRLGKGETQYF; CDR3nt: TGTGCCAGCAGCTTGCGGCTGGGGAAGGGAGAGACCCAGTACTTC
abundance: many; j_gene: TRBJ2-6; d_gene: -; v_gene: TRBV12-3/TRBV12-4; len: 17; CDR3aa: CASRRAFDGAGANVLTF; CDR3nt: TGTGCCAGCAGGCGTGCCTTTGACGGGGCTGGGGCCAACGTCCTGACTTTC
abundance: many; j_gene: TRBJ1-2; d_gene: TRBD1; v_gene: TRBV5-1; len: 16; CDR3aa: CASSGRDREPNYGYTF; CDR3nt: TGCGCCAGCAGCGGCCGGGACAGGGAGCCTAACTATGGCTACACCTTC
abundance: few; j_gene: TRBJ2-2; d_gene: TRBD1; v_gene: TRBV4-3; len: 17; CDR3aa: CASSQDPGGRNTGELFF; CDR3nt: TGCGCCAGCAGCCAAGACCCAGGGGGAAGGAACACCGGGGAGCTGTTTTTT
abundance: few; j_gene: TRBJ2-2; d_gene: -; v_gene: TRBV12-3/TRBV12-4; len: 14; CDR3aa: CASSLDPHTGELFF; CDR3nt: TGTGCCAGCAGTTTAGACCCGCACACCGGGGAGCTGTTTTTT
abundance: many; j_gene: TRBJ2-7; d_gene: -; v_gene: TRBV2; len: 14; CDR3aa: CASKTVGQYIEQYF; CDR3nt: TGTGCCAGCAAGACGGTAGGGCAGTACATCGAGCAGTACTTC
abundance: many; j_gene: TRBJ2-5; d_gene: TRBD2; v_gene: TRBV6-1; len: 14; CDR3aa: CASSLISGGETQYF; CDR3nt: TGTGCCAGCAGCCTAATTAGCGGGGGGGAGACCCAGTACTTC
abundance: few; j_gene: TRBJ2-5; d_gene: TRBD2; v_gene: TRBV12-3/TRBV12-4; len: 17; CDR3aa: CASSLGTRNRFEETQYF; CDR3nt: TGTGCCAGCAGTTTAGGGACTAGGAACAGGTTCGAGGAGACCCAGTACTTC